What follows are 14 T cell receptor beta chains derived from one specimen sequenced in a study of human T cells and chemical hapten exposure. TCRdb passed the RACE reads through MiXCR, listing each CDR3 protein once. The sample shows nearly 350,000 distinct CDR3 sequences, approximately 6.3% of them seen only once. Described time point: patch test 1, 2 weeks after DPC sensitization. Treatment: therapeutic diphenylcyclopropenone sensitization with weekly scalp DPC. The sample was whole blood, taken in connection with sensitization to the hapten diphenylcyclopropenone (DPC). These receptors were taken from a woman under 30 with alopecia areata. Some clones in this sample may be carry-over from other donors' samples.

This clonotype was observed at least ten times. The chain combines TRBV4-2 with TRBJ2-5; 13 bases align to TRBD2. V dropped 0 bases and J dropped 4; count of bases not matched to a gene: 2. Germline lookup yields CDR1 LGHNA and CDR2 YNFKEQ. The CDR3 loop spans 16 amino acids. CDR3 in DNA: TGTGCCAGCAGCCAAGAGGGACTAGCGGGAAGAGAGACCCAGTACTTC. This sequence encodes CASSQEGLAGRETQYF.

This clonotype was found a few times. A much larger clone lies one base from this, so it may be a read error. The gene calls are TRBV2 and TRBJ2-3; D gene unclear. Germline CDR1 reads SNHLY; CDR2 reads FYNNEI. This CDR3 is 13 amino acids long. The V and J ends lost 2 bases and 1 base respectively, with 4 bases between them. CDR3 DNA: TGTGCCAGCAGTGAAATCGGCACAGATACGCAGTATTTT. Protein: CASSEIGTDTQYF.

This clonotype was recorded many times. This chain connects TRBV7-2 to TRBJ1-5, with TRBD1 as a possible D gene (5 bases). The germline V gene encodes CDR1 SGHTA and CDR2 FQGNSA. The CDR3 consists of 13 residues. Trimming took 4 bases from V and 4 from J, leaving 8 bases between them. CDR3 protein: CASSSAGNQPQHF. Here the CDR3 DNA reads TGTGCCAGCAGCTCGGCAGGGAATCAGCCCCAGCATTTT.

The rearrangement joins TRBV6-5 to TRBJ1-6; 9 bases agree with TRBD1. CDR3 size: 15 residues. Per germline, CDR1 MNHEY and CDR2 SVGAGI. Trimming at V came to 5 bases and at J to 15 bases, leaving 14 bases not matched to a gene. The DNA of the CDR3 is TGTGCCAGCAGTCTCCAGGGGACAGGGACATCGCGCCTCCACTTT. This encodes CASSLQGTGTSRLHF.

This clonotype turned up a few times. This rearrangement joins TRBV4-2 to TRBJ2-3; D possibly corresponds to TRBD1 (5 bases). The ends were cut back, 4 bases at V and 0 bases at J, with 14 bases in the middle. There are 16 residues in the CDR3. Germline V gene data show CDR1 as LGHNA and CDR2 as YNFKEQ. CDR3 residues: CASSPQVLGSTDTQYF. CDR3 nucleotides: TGTGCCAGCAGCCCACAGGTATTGGGAAGCACAGATACGCAGTATTTT.

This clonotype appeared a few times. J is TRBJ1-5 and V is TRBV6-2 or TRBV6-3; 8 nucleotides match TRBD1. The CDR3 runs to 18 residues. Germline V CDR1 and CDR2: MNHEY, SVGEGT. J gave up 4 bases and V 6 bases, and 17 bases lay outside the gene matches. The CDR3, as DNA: TGTGCCAGCAGCTACCAGGGGACAGGTTTGGTCGGTAATCAGCCCCAGCATTTT. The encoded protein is CASSYQGTGLVGNQPQHF.

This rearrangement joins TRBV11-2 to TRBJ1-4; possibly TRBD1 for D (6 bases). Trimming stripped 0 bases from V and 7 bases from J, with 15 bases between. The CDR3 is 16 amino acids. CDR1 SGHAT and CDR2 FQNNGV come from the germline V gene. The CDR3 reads CASSLDRGGRGEKLFF. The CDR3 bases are TGTGCCAGCAGCTTAGATCGCGGGGGGCGCGGTGAAAAACTGTTTTTT.

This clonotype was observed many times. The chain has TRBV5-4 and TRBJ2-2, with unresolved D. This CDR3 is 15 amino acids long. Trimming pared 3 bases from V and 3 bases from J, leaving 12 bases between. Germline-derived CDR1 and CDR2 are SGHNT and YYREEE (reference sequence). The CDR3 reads CASSSVLGHTGELFF. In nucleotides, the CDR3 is TGTGCCAGCAGCTCGGTGCTAGGGCACACCGGGGAGCTGTTTTTT.

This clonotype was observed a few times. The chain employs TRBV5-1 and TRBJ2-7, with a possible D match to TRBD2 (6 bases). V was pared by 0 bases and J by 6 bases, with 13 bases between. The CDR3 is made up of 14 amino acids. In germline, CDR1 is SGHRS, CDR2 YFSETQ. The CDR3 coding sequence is TGCGCCAGCAGCTTGGGGAGGGCACAAGGCGAGCAGTACTTC. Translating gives CASSLGRAQGEQYF. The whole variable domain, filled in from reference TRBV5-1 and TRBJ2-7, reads KAGVTQTPRYLIKTRGQQVTLSCSPISGHRSVSWYQQTPGQGLQFLFEYFSETQRNKGNFPGRFSGRQFSNSRSEMNVSTLELGDSALYLCASSLGRAQGEQYFGPGTRLTVT.

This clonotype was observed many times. In DNA, the CDR3 is TGTGCCAGCAGTCAGGGACCCTATGGCTACACCTTC. Protein: CASSQGPYGYTF. The chain employs TRBV6-5 and TRBJ1-2; TRBD1 might be the D (5 bases). The germline V gene has CDR1 MNHEY and CDR2 SVGAGI. The CDR3 is 12 amino acids. The V end lost 5 bases, the J end lost 4 bases, and 8 bases lay between the germline ends.

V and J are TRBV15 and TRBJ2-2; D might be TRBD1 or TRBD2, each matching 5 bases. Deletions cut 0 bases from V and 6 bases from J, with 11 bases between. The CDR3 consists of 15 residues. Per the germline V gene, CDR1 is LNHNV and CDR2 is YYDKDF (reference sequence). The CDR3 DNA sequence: TGTGCCACCAGCAGAGAAGGGGAGACTGCCGGGGAGCTGTTTTTT. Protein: CATSREGETAGELFF.

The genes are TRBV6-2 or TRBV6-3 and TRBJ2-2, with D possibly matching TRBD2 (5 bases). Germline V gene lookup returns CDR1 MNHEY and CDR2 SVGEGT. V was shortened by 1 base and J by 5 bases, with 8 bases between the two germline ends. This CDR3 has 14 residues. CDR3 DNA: TGTGCCAGCAGTTACTTTCCGGGGACCGGGGAGCTGTTTTTT. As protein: CASSYFPGTGELFF.

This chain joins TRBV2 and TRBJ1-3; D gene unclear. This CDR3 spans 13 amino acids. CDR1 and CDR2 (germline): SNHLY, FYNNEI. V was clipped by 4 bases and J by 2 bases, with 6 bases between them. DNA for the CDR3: TGTGCCAGCAGTGGCACACCTGGAAACACCATATATTTT. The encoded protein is CASSGTPGNTIYF. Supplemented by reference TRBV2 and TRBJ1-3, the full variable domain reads EPEVTQTPSHQVTQMGQEVILRCVPISNHLYFYWYRQILGQKVEFLVSFYNNEISEKSEIFDDQFSVERPDGSNFTLKIRSTKLEDSAMYFCASSGTPGNTIYFGEGSWLTVV.

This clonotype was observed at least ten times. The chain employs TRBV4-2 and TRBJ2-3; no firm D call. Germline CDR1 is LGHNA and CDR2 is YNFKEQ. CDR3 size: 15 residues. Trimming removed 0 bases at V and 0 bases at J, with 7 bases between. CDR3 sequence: CASSQDGQSTDTQYF. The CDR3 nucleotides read TGTGCCAGCAGCCAAGATGGGCAGAGCACAGATACGCAGTATTTT.